This T cell receptor beta chain was observed in a study of CD8+ T cells in alopecia areata. This clone occurred once. This CDR3 is 11 amino acids long. Germline V gives CDR1 ENHRY, CDR2 SYGVKD. Trimming shortened V by 4 bases and J by 6 bases, and 7 bases separated the two germline ends. Treatment in this sample: oral pan-JAK inhibitor, 5-10 mg twice daily. The authors extracted RNA and reverse transcribed it into cDNA as the sequencing template. Using immunoSEQ multiplex PCR, the repertoire was profiled, and TCRdb retains in-frame clones only, with some absent. The sample includes 150,000 to 200,000 clones, roughly 70% of them seen just once.

This TCR was sampled from a human donor with alopecia areata. V gene TRBV10-3 combines with J gene TRBJ2-7; no reliable D call. Sequenced here: CD4+ T cells sorted from blood, sampled at week 49, from a patient treated with tofacitinib. The CDR3 loop is CAISGLVEQYF. The CDR3 bases are TGTGCCATCAGTGGGCTTGTCGAGCAGTACTTC.